These 8 T cell receptor beta chains were sequenced from one sample in a study of T cell responses to AZD1222 COVID-19 vaccine. Sequencing used immunoSEQ multiplex PCR; TCRdb keeps in-frame clones, though not all of them. In the table there are tens of thousands of clones, about 90% of which are singletons. The sequenced sample was peripheral blood, obtained 28 days after the second dose of the MenACWY control vaccine. The receptors shown here come from an adult who received the MenACWY meningococcal vaccine as a control.

Worth noting for this clone: A junction boundary mismatches the germline segment, possibly from a read error. This sequence joins TRBV7-7 and TRBJ2-5; D not certain. Germline CDR1 is SSHAT and CDR2 is FNYEAQ (reference sequence). The CDR3 runs 13 residues. CDR3 residues: CASSLNPAETQYF. CDR3 in DNA: TGTGCTAGCAGCTTGAACCCCGCAGAGACCCAGTACTTC.

The J gene is TRBJ2-5, the V gene TRBV6-4, with TRBD1 identical over 8 bases. This CDR3 comprises 16 residues. V gave up 3 bases and J gave up 1 base; unmatched junction bases: 7. CDR1 and CDR2 from the germline V gene are MRHNA and SNTAGT. In DNA form, the CDR3 reads TGTGCCAGCAGTGAAGCCCCTGGGACAGGCCAAGAGACCCAGTACTTC. The encoded protein is CASSEAPGTGQETQYF.

This clone was picked up one time. V usage is TRBV10-2 and J usage is TRBJ2-7, with D perhaps assigned TRBD1 or TRBD2 (5 bases each). Germline-derived CDR1 and CDR2 are WSHSY and SAAADI. The CDR3 has 15 residues. The ends were cut back, 7 bases at V and 0 bases at J, with 16 bases in the middle. The CDR3 bases are TGCGCCAGCACAAACACCGGGACGGTCTCCTACGAGCAGTACTTC. Amino acids: CASTNTGTVSYEQYF.

The genes are TRBV5-5 and TRBJ2-2, with D unresolved. Trimming shortened V by 2 bases and J by 2 bases, and 10 bases separated the two germline ends. Looked up from germline, CDR1 is SGHKS and CDR2 is YYEKEE (reference sequence). CDR3 length: 15 amino acids. In DNA, the CDR3 is TGTGCCAGCAGCTTACACAACCGAAACACCGGGGAGCTGTTTTTT. Amino acids: CASSLHNRNTGELFF.

The chain combines TRBV27 with TRBJ2-7; 8 bases align to TRBD2. The CDR3 runs to 14 residues. J was trimmed by 3 bases and V by 5 bases; bases with no gene match: 6. In germline, CDR1 is MNHEY, CDR2 SMNVEV (reference sequence). CDR3: CASSLREGLYEQYF. For the CDR3, the DNA is TGTGCCAGCAGTCTCCGGGAGGGCCTCTACGAGCAGTACTTC.

This clone has just one count. The CDR3 is CASSFGADYEQYF. The CDR3 nucleotides read TGTGCCAGCAGTTTTGGGGCGGACTACGAGCAGTACTTC. V and J are TRBV27 and TRBJ2-7; weak D call: TRBD1 (5 bases). The V gene lost 3 bases and the J gene lost 3 bases, with 9 bases spanning the gap. The germline V gene has CDR1 MNHEY and CDR2 SMNVEV (reference sequence). This CDR3 has 13 residues.

The chain carries TRBV7-9 and TRBJ2-5; the D is unclear. The germline V gene encodes CDR1 SEHNR and CDR2 FQNEAQ (reference sequence). This CDR3 has 12 amino acids. V lost 1 base and J lost 5, with 5 bases in between. CDR3 sequence reads: CASSLVAETQYF. CDR3 sequence (DNA): TGTGCCAGCAGCTTAGTAGCCGAGACCCAGTACTTC. Full variable domain (missing parts from reference TRBV7-9 and TRBJ2-5): DTGVSQNPRHKITKRGQNVTFRCDPISEHNRLYWYRQTLGQGPEFLTYFQNEAQLEKSRLLSDRFSAERPKGSFSTLEIQRTEQGDSAMYLCASSLVAETQYFGPGTRLLVL.

The J gene is TRBJ2-7, the V gene TRBV18, with 10 bases lining up with TRBD1. Germline V gene data show CDR1 as KGHSH and CDR2 as LQKENI. V shed 3 bases, J shed 2 bases, and the junction held 1 base outside the gene matches. The CDR3 consists of 14 residues. In DNA form, the CDR3 reads TGTGCCAGCTCACCCGGGACAGGGGCCTACGAGCAGTACTTC. Translating gives CASSPGTGAYEQYF.